What follows are 8 T cell receptor beta chains derived from one specimen sequenced in a study of shared clonotypes between healthy human individuals. Assay used: immunoSEQ multiplex PCR; TCRdb lists only in-frame clones, some missing. Of about 2.1 million clones listed, 93% are singletons. Naive CD8 cells lacked CD45RO, underwent positive selection for CCR7 and left out terminally differentiated effector memory CD45RA+ cells. Specimen: naive CD8+ T cells from PBMCs. The receptors were gathered from a man aged 18 to 29 in good health. Some clones in this sample may be carry-over from other donors' samples.

The chain carries TRBV6-6 and TRBJ1-2; tentative D call: TRBD1 (5 bases). Looked up from germline, CDR1 is MNHNY and CDR2 is SVGAGI (reference sequence). V was pared by 6 bases and J by 8 bases, with 13 bases between. CDR3 length equals 12 residues. CDR3 residues: CASRGTARGYTF. CDR3 bases: TGTGCCAGCAGGGGGACGGCGAGGGGCTACACCTTC.

V and J are TRBV29-1 and TRBJ2-3; 7 bases align to TRBD2. CDR1 and CDR2 from the germline V gene are SQVTM and ANQGSEA. The CDR3 runs 17 residues. In nucleotides, the CDR3 is TGCAGTGGAAAAGGGGTAGTGCGGGAGCTCTACACAGATACGCAGTATTTT. Amino acid sequence: CSGKGVVRELYTDTQYF.

The chain is built from TRBV5-8 and TRBJ1-5, with D tentatively TRBD1 (5 bases). CDR3 length: 15 amino acids. V was trimmed by 0 bases and J by 4 bases, leaving 11 bases between them. Germline V CDR1 and CDR2: SGHTS, YDEGEE. The CDR3: CASSLVGQKNQPQHF. In nucleotides, the CDR3 is TGTGCCAGCAGCTTGGTTGGACAAAAAAATCAGCCCCAGCATTTT.

The rearrangement uses TRBV11-2 and TRBJ1-4; D unclear. The V gene lost 5 bases and the J gene lost 0 bases, with 10 bases spanning the gap. There are 15 residues in the CDR3. CDR1 SGHAT and CDR2 FQNNGV come from the germline V gene. DNA for the CDR3: TGTGCCAGCAGCCCAAGCTTCCCAACTAATGAAAAACTGTTTTTT. Its translation is CASSPSFPTNEKLFF.

The gene calls are TRBV18 and TRBJ2-6, with D possibly TRBD1 on 6 matching bases. The V end lost 2 bases, the J end lost 1 base, and 6 bases lay between the germline ends. This CDR3 region has 15 residues. CDR1 is KGHSH and CDR2 is LQKENI in the germline V gene. The CDR3 nucleotides are TGTGCCAGCTCACCAAGGGGGTCTGGGGCCAACGTCCTGACTTTC. Protein product: CASSPRGSGANVLTF.

The table lists this clone with a few counts. CDR3 DNA sequence: TGTGCCAGCAGCGACAGGGGCGGGTTAAATGAGCAGTTCTTC. Its translation is CASSDRGGLNEQFF. J is TRBJ2-1 and V is TRBV6-6, with TRBD1 identical over 8 bases. Unmatched junction bases numbered 8, after V lost 6 bases and J lost 7 bases. Germline CDR1 reads MNHNY; CDR2 reads SVGAGI (reference sequence). The CDR3 spans 14 residues.

The chain employs TRBV11-2 and TRBJ1-2; 7 bases match TRBD1. V lost 5 bases, J lost 2 bases, and 8 bases stayed unmatched. CDR3 length equals 15 residues. CDR1 is SGHAT and CDR2 is FQNNGV in the germline V gene. CDR3 nucleotide sequence: TGTGCCAGCAGCCCGACTAACAGGGGCAACTATGGCTACACCTTC. Translation: CASSPTNRGNYGYTF.

A remark on this clone: This CDR3 is also generated by other DNA sequences in the sample. The J gene is TRBJ1-4, the V gene TRBV9; 7 bases are a match to TRBD1. The germline V gene has CDR1 SGDLS and CDR2 YYNGEE. The CDR3 contains 15 residues. V lost 0 bases to trimming and J lost 3 bases; unmatched junction nucleotides: 2. In DNA form, the CDR3 reads TGTGCCAGCAGCGTAGGAGGGACAGCTAATGAAAAACTGTTTTTT. This encodes CASSVGGTANEKLFF.